This entry lists 29 T cell receptor beta chains sequenced from one sample in a study of T cell responses to AZD1222 COVID-19 vaccine. Libraries were prepared by immunoSEQ multiplex PCR; TCRdb keeps only in-frame clonotypes and omits some of them. The repertoire holds about 98,000 clones, with about 90% as singletons. The specimen comprised peripheral blood, sampled on day 0 of MenACWY control vaccination. These receptors came from an adult in good health.

The V gene is TRBV19, the J gene TRBJ1-1; 10 positions agree with TRBD1. Germline CDR1 and CDR2: LNHDA and SQIVND (reference sequence). V lost 7 bases to trimming and J lost 4 bases; unmatched junction nucleotides: 6. The CDR3 is 14 amino acids. This CDR3 reads CASTPTGGGTEAFF. DNA of the CDR3: TGTGCCAGTACCCCGACAGGGGGCGGCACTGAAGCTTTCTTT.

Written as DNA, the CDR3 is TGTGCCAGCAGCCAAGAGAGTTTCATGAACACTGAAGCTTTCTTT. Residues: CASSQESFMNTEAFF. The chain is built from TRBV3-1 (or the pseudogene TRBV3-2) and TRBJ1-1, with D uncertain. This CDR3 contains 15 residues. CDR1 and CDR2 from the germline V gene are LGHDT and YNNKEL (reference sequence). The ends were cut back, 0 bases at V and 0 bases at J, with 8 bases in the middle.

The V call is TRBV27, the J call TRBJ1-6; D perhaps matches TRBD1 (5 bases). Trimming took off 6 bases at V and 9 bases at J, with 24 bases between the two ends. The CDR3 has 17 amino acids. Looked up from germline, CDR1 is MNHEY and CDR2 is SMNVEV (reference sequence). CDR3 sequence (DNA): TGTGCCAGCAGCCTTAGCCCCTTCGGGGCCCGGGGTTCACCCCTCCACTTT. It translates to CASSLSPFGARGSPLHF.

The chain has TRBV19 and TRBJ1-5, with D unclear. Germline assignment: CDR1 LNHDA and CDR2 SQIVND (reference sequence). Trimming took off 5 bases at V and 2 bases at J, with 16 bases between the two ends. The CDR3 covers 16 residues. In DNA, the CDR3 is TGTGCCAGTAGTCCTGTCGCGCCTATGGGCAATCAGCCCCAGCATTTT. Translated, it gives CASSPVAPMGNQPQHF.

The V and J genes are TRBV27 and TRBJ2-7; 10 bases agree with TRBD1. The CDR3 sequence is 12 residues long. The germline V gene has CDR1 MNHEY and CDR2 SMNVEV (reference sequence). V lost 6 bases and J lost 6; bases outside the gene matches: 2. This chain's CDR3 is CASRTGGSEQYF. The CDR3 DNA sequence: TGTGCCAGCAGGACAGGGGGCAGCGAGCAGTACTTC.

The rearrangement links TRBV12-3 or TRBV12-4 to TRBJ2-1, with TRBD2 matching over 11 bases. This CDR3 region has 13 residues. V lost 6 bases and J lost 7; bases outside the gene matches: 2. The CDR3 DNA sequence: TGTGCCAGCAGACTAGCGGGGGTAAATGAGCAGTTCTTC. It is translated as CASRLAGVNEQFF.

The J gene is TRBJ2-1, the V gene TRBV9, with 9 bases fitting TRBD2. V lost 0 bases, J lost 8 bases, and 6 bases stayed unmatched. The CDR3 has 15 amino acids. CDR1 and CDR2 (germline): SGDLS, YYNGEE. The CDR3 sequence: CASSVGLAGRDEQFF. The CDR3 region has the DNA TGTGCCAGCAGCGTAGGCCTAGCGGGGAGGGATGAGCAGTTCTTC.

V usage is TRBV5-6 and J usage is TRBJ2-5; D gene ambiguous. V lost 4 bases and J lost 1, with 11 bases in between. CDR1 is SGHDT, CDR2 YYEEEE, per germline. The CDR3 totals 14 residues. The CDR3 protein is CASSTSGIQETQYF. The CDR3 DNA reads as TGTGCCAGCAGCACCTCAGGTATCCAAGAGACCCAGTACTTC. Filled out from reference TRBV5-6 and TRBJ2-5, the complete variable domain reads DAGVTQSPTHLIKTRGQQVTLRCSPKSGHDTVSWYQQALGQGPQFIFQYYEEEERQRGNFPDRFSGHQFPNYSSELNVNALLLGDSALYLCASSTSGIQETQYFGPGTRLLVL.

This clone was observed a handful of times. The chain employs TRBV7-9 and TRBJ1-5; no firm D call. The CDR3 is 13 residues long. The germline V gene has CDR1 SEHNR and CDR2 FQNEAQ (reference sequence). V lost 5 bases and J lost 5, with 10 bases in between. The CDR3 reads CASSPDIHQPQHF. The CDR3 region has the DNA TGTGCCAGCAGCCCCGACATTCATCAGCCCCAGCATTTT.

V usage is TRBV7-8 and J usage is TRBJ2-1; 12 nucleotides match TRBD2. V was pared by 5 bases and J by 4 bases, with 6 bases of the junction left unmatched. The CDR3 runs to 16 residues. Germline V gives CDR1 SGHVS, CDR2 FQNEAQ. Here the CDR3 DNA reads TGTGCCAGCAGCCCATGGACTAGCGGGGAGTACAATGAGCAGTTCTTC. Translating gives CASSPWTSGEYNEQFF.

V is TRBV2 and J is TRBJ2-7, with a tentative D call TRBD1 (6 bases). Germline V CDR1 and CDR2: SNHLY, FYNNEI. The germline V and J ends were trimmed by 7 bases and 3 bases, with 10 bases remaining between them. The CDR3 totals 12 residues. The CDR3 loop reads CASTAGDYEQYF. The CDR3 region has the DNA TGTGCCAGCACGGCAGGGGACTACGAGCAGTACTTC.

The V gene is TRBV7-9, the J gene TRBJ2-7; D is unclear. The CDR3 consists of 15 residues. The V gene's germline CDR1 is SEHNR and CDR2 FQNEAQ (reference sequence). Trimming left V 0 bases short and J 5 bases short, with 14 bases between. The DNA for the CDR3 is TGTGCCAGCAGCTTAGCGCTTGTTGGGGTTCACGAGCAGTACTTC. This translates into CASSLALVGVHEQYF.

The V call is TRBV7-3, the J call TRBJ2-1; 11 bases line up with TRBD2. J lost 4 bases, V lost 4 bases, and 6 bases had no gene match. The CDR3 is made up of 16 amino acids. The germline V gene encodes CDR1 SGHTA and CDR2 FQGTGA. CDR3 sequence reads: CASSSRLAGNYNEQFF. CDR3 DNA: TGTGCCAGCAGCTCACGACTAGCGGGGAATTACAATGAGCAGTTCTTC.

The chain carries TRBV7-2 and TRBJ2-1; TRBD2 agrees at 9 bases. The CDR3 runs to 18 residues. In germline, CDR1 is SGHTA, CDR2 FQGNSA. V was clipped by 5 bases and J by 0 bases; unmatched bases: 11. This chain's CDR3 is CASSPNSGGPSSYNEQFF. The CDR3 DNA reads TGTGCCAGCAGCCCCAATAGCGGGGGCCCGAGCTCCTACAATGAGCAGTTCTTC.

This clone was detected once. J is TRBJ1-4 and V is TRBV30; D is unclear. Germline CDR1 reads GTSNPN; CDR2 reads SVGIG (reference sequence). V was shortened by 0 bases and J by 6 bases, with 11 bases between the two germline ends. The CDR3 runs to 14 residues. Written as DNA, the CDR3 is TGTGCCTGGAGTGTACGTGGGTTTCATGAAAAACTGTTTTTT. Protein product: CAWSVRGFHEKLFF.

The J gene is TRBJ2-1, the V gene TRBV7-2; 12 bases fit TRBD2. Germline assignment: CDR1 SGHTA and CDR2 FQGNSA. After removal of 4 bases from V and 3 bases from J, the junction contained 1 base not matched to a gene. This CDR3 is 15 amino acids long. DNA for the CDR3: TGTGCCAGCAGCTCGGGACTAGCGGGCTACAATGAGCAGTTCTTC. Its protein product is CASSSGLAGYNEQFF.

The chain recombines TRBV14 with TRBJ1-6, with D uncertain. V gave up 0 bases and J gave up 8 bases, with 5 bases separating them. Germline values: CDR1 SGHDN, CDR2 FVKESK. The CDR3 runs 13 residues. As DNA, the CDR3 is TGTGCCAGCAGCCAAGAGTTCTATTCACCCCTCCACTTT. Translating gives CASSQEFYSPLHF.

The rearrangement joins TRBV18 to TRBJ2-5; TRBD1 agrees at 8 bases. The CDR3 extends over 16 amino acids. CDR1 KGHSH and CDR2 LQKENI come from the germline V gene. V lost 1 base, J lost 4 bases, and 8 bases stayed unmatched. The CDR3 loop is CASSPQPPGGTETQYF. In DNA form, the CDR3 reads TGTGCCAGCTCACCACAACCGCCAGGGGGCACAGAGACCCAGTACTTC.

The chain employs TRBV3-1 (or the pseudogene TRBV3-2) and TRBJ2-7; D is possibly TRBD1 (6 bases). CDR1 and CDR2 (germline): LGHDT, YNNKEL (reference sequence). This CDR3 spans 15 amino acids. Trimming shortened V by 4 bases and J by 2 bases, and 15 bases separated the two germline ends. CDR3 residues: CASSPGAGGPYEQYF. The CDR3 DNA follows: TGTGCCAGCAGCCCAGGGGCCGGAGGACCCTACGAGCAGTACTTC.

The chain couples TRBV18 to TRBJ2-6, with D uncertain. V lost 4 bases and J 0 bases, leaving 7 bases between the germline ends. From germline, CDR1 is KGHSH and CDR2 LQKENI. The CDR3 consists of 15 residues. The CDR3 DNA sequence: TGTGCCAGCTCACGCATAAGCTCTGGGGCCAACGTCCTGACTTTC. It yields the protein CASSRISSGANVLTF.

The rearrangement uses TRBV10-3 and TRBJ1-5, with 7 bases lining up with TRBD1. With 7 bases clipped from V and 5 bases from J, the junction kept 8 bases outside the gene matches. CDR1 is ENHRY and CDR2 is SYGVKD in the germline V gene. The CDR3 sequence is 14 residues long. This chain's CDR3 is CAIKQQGSDQPQHF. In DNA, the CDR3 is TGTGCCATCAAGCAACAGGGGTCGGATCAGCCCCAGCATTTT.

In regard to this clone: Other DNA variants within this sample encode the same CDR3. CDR3 DNA: TGTGCCAGCAGCTTAGTAGGCAGCAATCAGCCCCAGCATTTT. This encodes CASSLVGSNQPQHF. The rearrangement links TRBV7-2 to TRBJ1-5; D ambiguous. Between the trimmed V and J ends, which lost 1 base and 1 base, there was a span of 5 bases. Germline assignment: CDR1 SGHTA and CDR2 FQGNSA. The CDR3 is 14 amino acids.

This clone has just a few counts. The chain employs TRBV19 and TRBJ2-6, with D possibly matching TRBD1 (5 bases). The CDR3 covers 15 residues. V lost 5 bases, J lost 4 bases, and 12 bases lay in between. Germline V gene lookup returns CDR1 LNHDA and CDR2 SQIVND (reference sequence). This chain's CDR3 is CASSSQGLGANVLTF. The CDR3 DNA is TGTGCCAGTAGTTCCCAGGGCTTGGGGGCCAACGTCCTGACTTTC.

This clone came up a few times. This sequence joins TRBV24-1 and TRBJ1-1; no clear D. Per germline, CDR1 KGHDR and CDR2 SFDVKD. This CDR3 contains 13 residues. V was cut by 3 bases and J by 6 bases, with 10 bases left in between. This chain's CDR3 is CATSDPLSAEAFF. Written as DNA, the CDR3 is TGTGCCACCAGTGATCCCCTCTCGGCTGAAGCTTTCTTT.

The chain has TRBV10-3 and TRBJ1-5; TRBD1 aligns across 8 bases. Germline V gene lookup returns CDR1 ENHRY and CDR2 SYGVKD. V gave up 5 bases and J gave up 0 bases; unmatched junction bases: 3. CDR3 length: 15 amino acids. The CDR3 region is CAISQGQDSNQPQHF. The CDR3 nucleotides read TGTGCCATCAGTCAGGGACAGGATAGCAATCAGCCCCAGCATTTT.

The gene calls are TRBV5-4 and TRBJ1-4; perhaps TRBD1 as D (5 bases). Trimming took off 9 bases at V and 7 bases at J, with 16 bases between the two ends. In germline, CDR1 is SGHNT, CDR2 YYREEE (reference sequence). This CDR3 has 13 residues. The CDR3 coding sequence is TGTGCCACCTCCGGGACGGCCTCTGAAAAACTGTTTTTT. Translated, it gives CATSGTASEKLFF. The full variable domain, with the rest looked up from reference TRBV5-4 and TRBJ1-4, is ETGVTQSPTHLIKTRGQQVTLRCSSQSGHNTVSWYQQALGQGPQFIFQYYREEENGRGNFPPRFSGLQFPNYSSELNVNALELDDSALYLCATSGTASEKLFFGSGTQLSVL.

V and J are TRBV28 and TRBJ2-7, with 9 bases matching TRBD1. Trimming at V came to 8 bases and at J to 3 bases, leaving 8 bases not matched to a gene. Germline V gives CDR1 MDHEN, CDR2 SYDVKM. This CDR3 contains 14 residues. The CDR3, as DNA: TGTGCCAGCCGCACACCGGGACAGGGCTACGAGCAGTACTTC. Residues: CASRTPGQGYEQYF.

The rearrangement links TRBV20-1 to TRBJ1-5; D not resolved. The germline V and J ends were trimmed by 4 bases and 4 bases, with 17 bases remaining between them. The CDR3 has 15 residues. Germline values: CDR1 DFQATT, CDR2 SNEGSKA (reference sequence). The DNA of the CDR3 is TGCAGTGCTATTGAGATCGCAATCATTAATCAGCCCCAGCATTTT. Amino acids: CSAIEIAIINQPQHF.

This clone was counted only a few times. The chain is built from TRBV18 and TRBJ1-1; 7 positions match TRBD1. J was trimmed by 5 bases and V by 0 bases; bases with no gene match: 9. The length of the CDR3 is 16 residues. The V gene's germline CDR1 is KGHSH and CDR2 LQKENI. The CDR3 coding sequence is TGTGCCAGCTCACCACCCTGGGACAGCGTATCGACTGAAGCTTTCTTT. Amino acid sequence: CASSPPWDSVSTEAFF. The whole variable domain, remainder taken from reference TRBV18 and TRBJ1-1, is NAGVMQNPRHLVRRRGQEARLRCSPMKGHSHVYWYRQLPEEGLKFMVYLQKENIIDESGMPKERFSAEFPKEGPSILRIQQVVRGDSAAYFCASSPPWDSVSTEAFFGQGTRLTVV.